The sequence of this T cell receptor (beta chain) was determined in a study of cytomegalovirus exposure and HLA in healthy donors. CDR3 length: 13 residues. Germline loops: CDR1 MNHEY, CDR2 SVGAGI. V dropped 6 bases and J dropped 10; count of bases not matched to a gene: 11. Healthy bone marrow donors made up the donors. Findings of the study overall: Data from an earlier analysis indicated that most TCR beta V segments were productive either about 87% or about 30% of the time. As confirmed in vitro, a few CMV-associated chains were specific for CMV antigens. The majority of CMV-associated TCR beta chains were reported as apparently HLA-restricted in a later analysis.

Comment on this clone: No antigen is known for it.

With 60 Vbeta and 13 Jbeta primers, the PCR was carried out. TCRdb keeps only in-frame clones here, not all; method: immunoSEQ multiplex PCR. This sample's table has 150,000 to 200,000 clones. The sequence derives from a woman aged 18 to 35 in good health and CMV-seropositive. Sequencing was done on a sample of PBMCs. The J gene is TRBJ1-1, the V gene TRBV6-5; 7 nucleotides agree with TRBD1. The CDR3 region is CASRTPGGSAAFF. The DNA of the CDR3 is TGTGCCAGCAGGACCCCAGGGGGGAGTGCAGCTTTCTTT.